This TCR beta chain was observed in a study of regulatory T cells in long-lasting Graves disease. Overall study context: Patients newly diagnosed with Graves' had been on antithyroid drugs for under 3 months. The study's findings and limits: Few sampled subjects may have lowered accuracy.

CDR3-region Arm-PCR and iRepertoire HTBI primers produced the TCR beta libraries. A single record per CDR3 protein comes from TCRdb applying MiXCR to the multiplex PCR reads. Found here are about 560,000 distinct CDR3 sequences, around 15% of them singletons; the top ten hold 12%. Details on this clonotype: Its antigen is unidentified.

Documented time point: newly diagnosed GD, antithyroid drugs for less than 3 months. PBMCs provided the RNA from which the TCR library was made. The authors drew approximately 8.1 milliliters of peripheral blood into EDTA tubes. This sample was shared with a second study, whose subject was T cells in Graves' hyperthyroidism and ophthalmopathy.

The clonotype originates from a man aged 18 to 29 with Graves disease. The material sequenced was peripheral blood mononuclear cells (PBMCs), taken at new diagnosis, from a patient treated with antithyroid drugs.

CDR3 amino acids: CSAYDKPGYTF. For the CDR3, the DNA is TGCAGTGCCTATGACAAGCCTGGCTACACCTTC. The genes are TRBV20-1 and TRBJ1-2, with D unresolved. This CDR3 is 11 amino acids long. Germline values: CDR1 DFQATT, CDR2 SNEGSKA (reference sequence). V dropped 6 bases and J dropped 7 bases, with 12 bases sitting between them.